The 3 T cell receptor beta chains in this list originate from one sample, sequenced in a study of response to subunit inactivated influenza vaccine. TCRdb processed the RT-PCR reads anew with MiXCR; each CDR3 protein has one entry. This sample has roughly 570,000 distinct CDR3 sequences; around 13% occur once, and the top ten carry about an eighth. The material sequenced was PBMCs from blood, taken 40 to 50 days after vaccination. The receptors originated from a man aged 45-65 years who received an inactivated influenza vaccine.

Many counts were recorded for this clonotype. The J gene is TRBJ1-4, the V gene TRBV12-3 or TRBV12-4, with 8 bases aligning to TRBD1. The CDR3 has 15 residues. J was trimmed by 6 bases and V by 5 bases; bases with no gene match: 8. CDR3 sequence reads: CASSPGTGFYEKLFF. CDR3 in DNA: TGTGCCAGCAGTCCCGGGACAGGCTTTTATGAAAAACTGTTTTTT.

This clonotype was recorded a few times. This chain links TRBV5-1 with TRBJ2-1; weak D call: TRBD2 (5 bases). The CDR3 has 16 residues. From germline, CDR1 is SGHRS and CDR2 YFSETQ. The germline V and J ends were trimmed by 0 bases and 5 bases, with 15 bases remaining between them. The CDR3 here is CASSLDGGPPNNEQFF. The CDR3 coding sequence is TGCGCCAGCAGCTTGGATGGCGGGCCACCTAACAATGAGCAGTTCTTC. Full variable domain (outside the CDR3, taken from reference TRBV5-1 and TRBJ2-1): KAGVTQTPRYLIKTRGQQVTLSCSPISGHRSVSWYQQTPGQGLQFLFEYFSETQRNKGNFPGRFSGRQFSNSRSEMNVSTLELGDSALYLCASSLDGGPPNNEQFFGPGTRLTVL.

This clonotype was observed a few times. The chain combines TRBV20-1 with TRBJ2-7; 14 bases agree with TRBD2. Germline assignment: CDR1 DFQATT and CDR2 SNEGSKA (reference sequence). The CDR3 consists of 15 residues. V gave up 4 bases and J gave up 5 bases; unmatched junction bases: 7. The chain's CDR3 is CSAMGTSGSVHEQYF. The CDR3 DNA is TGCAGTGCTATGGGGACTAGCGGGAGTGTCCACGAGCAGTACTTC.